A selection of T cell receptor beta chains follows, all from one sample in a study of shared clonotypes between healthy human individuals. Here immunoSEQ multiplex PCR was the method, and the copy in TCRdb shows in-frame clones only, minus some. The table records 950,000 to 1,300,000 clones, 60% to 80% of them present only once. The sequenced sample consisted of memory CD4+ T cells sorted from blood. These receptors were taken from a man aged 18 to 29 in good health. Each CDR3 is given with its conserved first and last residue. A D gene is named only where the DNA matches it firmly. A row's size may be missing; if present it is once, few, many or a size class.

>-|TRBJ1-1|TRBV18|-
TGTGCCAGCTCACGGCAGAACACTGAAGCTTTCTTT
CASSRQNTEAFF
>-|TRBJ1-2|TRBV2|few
TGTGCCAGTCTAAAGGAAGTCTATGGCTACACCTTC
CASLKEVYGYTF
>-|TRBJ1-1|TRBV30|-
TGTGCCTGGAGTGCGACGTGGGGCACTGAAGCTTTCTTT
CAWSATWGTEAFF
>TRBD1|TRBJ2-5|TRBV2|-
TGTGCCAGCAGAGCCGGGACAGGGGGGCCAGAGACCCAGTACTTC
CASRAGTGGPETQYF
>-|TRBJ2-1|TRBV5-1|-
TGCGCCAGCAGCTCGGGAACGTCGGGCGGAGAGCAGTTCTTC
CASSSGTSGGEQFF
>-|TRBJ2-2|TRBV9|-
TGTGCCAGCATGGGCAGTAACACCGGGGAGCTGTTTTTT
CASMGSNTGELFF
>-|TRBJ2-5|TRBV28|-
TGTGCCAGCAGTAAGGGAATAGCGACTGCTGAGGAGACCCAGTACTTC
CASSKGIATAEETQYF
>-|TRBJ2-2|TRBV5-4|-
TGTGCCAGCAGCTCAATCGGACAAACCCCCGGGGAGCTGTTTTTT
CASSSIGQTPGELFF
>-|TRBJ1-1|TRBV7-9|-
TGTGCCAGCAGCTTAGAGGGGGAGGGGTCTGAAGCTTTCTTT
CASSLEGEGSEAFF
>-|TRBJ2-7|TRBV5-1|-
TGCGCCAGCAGCTTTAGCGGAGGCTCCTACGAGCAGTACTTC
CASSFSGGSYEQYF
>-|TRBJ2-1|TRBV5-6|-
TGTGCCAGCAGCTTGGGCCCTGCGGGGGAGCAGTTCTTC
CASSLGPAGEQFF
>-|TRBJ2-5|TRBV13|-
TGTGCCAGCAGCTTACCAGGGCGAGAGACCCAGTACTTC
CASSLPGRETQYF
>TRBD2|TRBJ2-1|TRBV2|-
TGTGCCAGCAGGGGACTAGCGATCCAGTTCTTC
CASRGLAIQFF
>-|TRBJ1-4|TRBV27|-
TGTGCCAGCAGCAGAGAGGTCCCAACTAATGAAAAACTGTTTTTT
CASSREVPTNEKLFF
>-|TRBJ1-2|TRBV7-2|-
TGTGCCAGCAGCTTAGACAGTGCTAACTATGGCTACACCTTC
CASSLDSANYGYTF
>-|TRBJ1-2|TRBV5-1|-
TGCGCCAGCAGCTTGGAGGGAATTAACTATGGCTACACCTTC
CASSLEGINYGYTF
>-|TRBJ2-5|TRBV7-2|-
TGTGCCAGCAGCCCTCGCGCCCAAGAGACCCAGTACTTC
CASSPRAQETQYF
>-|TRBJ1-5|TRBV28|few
TGTGCCAGCAGTCCCGGTGGGGGGGCGGGCAATCAGCCCCAGCATTTT
CASSPGGGAGNQPQHF
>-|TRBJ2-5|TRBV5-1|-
TGCGCCAGCAGCTTGGCCTGGGTCAGGGACAAGAGAACCCAGTACTTC
CASSLAWVRDKRTQYF
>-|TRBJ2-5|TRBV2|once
TGTGCCAGCAGAACTAAAGAGACCCAGTACTTC
CASRTKETQYF
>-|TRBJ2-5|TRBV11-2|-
TGTGCCAGCAGCTCCCTGGGGAGGGAGACCCAGTACTTC
CASSSLGRETQYF
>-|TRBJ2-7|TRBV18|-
TGTGCCAGCTCCCCCAGGGTTAGCTCCTACGAGCAGTACTTC
CASSPRVSSYEQYF
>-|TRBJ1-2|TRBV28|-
TGTGCCAGCAGTTTGCTGGGGGGCCTGTACACCTTC
CASSLLGGLYTF
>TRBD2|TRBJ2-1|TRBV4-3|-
TGCGCCAGCAGCCAAGAAGGGAGCGGGAGGGCCGCTTACAATGAGCAGTTCTTC
CASSQEGSGRAAYNEQFF
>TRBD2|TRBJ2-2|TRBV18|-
TGTGCCAGCTCACCACGCCGGATAAGCGGGGGCAGCGGGGAGCTGTTTTTT
CASSPRRISGGSGELFF
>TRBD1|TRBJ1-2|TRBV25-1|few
TGTGCCAGCGCCCCATCATCCGGACAGGGTTCATCTTATGGCTACACCTTC
CASAPSSGQGSSYGYTF
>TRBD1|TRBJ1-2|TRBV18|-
TGTGCCAGCTCACGACTAGGGACAGGGATTCGTAACTATGGCTACACCTTC
CASSRLGTGIRNYGYTF
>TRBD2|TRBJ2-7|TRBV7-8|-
TGTGCCAGCAGCCCAGGACTAGCGGGATTCGAGCAGTACTTC
CASSPGLAGFEQYF
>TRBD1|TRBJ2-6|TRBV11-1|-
TGTGCCAGCAGCCAGGGACAGGGGACACCTGGGGCCAACGTCCTGACTTTC
CASSQGQGTPGANVLTF
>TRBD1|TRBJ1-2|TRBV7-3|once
TGTGCCAGCAGCTACAACCTCCAGATGGCACAGGGGTCAGACTATGGCTACACCTTC
CASSYNLQMAQGSDYGYTF
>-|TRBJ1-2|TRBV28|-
TGTGCCAGCAGTCCCGCAGGATATGGCTACACCTTC
CASSPAGYGYTF
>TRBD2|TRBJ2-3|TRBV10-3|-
TGTGCCGCACTAGCGGGAGGATCAGATACGCAGTATTTT
CAALAGGSDTQYF
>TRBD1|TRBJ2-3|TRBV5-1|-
TGCGCCAGCAAGACAGGGGGCACAGATACGCAGTATTTT
CASKTGGTDTQYF
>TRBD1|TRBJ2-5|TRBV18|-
TGTGCCAGCTCCGGGACAGACCAAGAGACCCAGTACTTC
CASSGTDQETQYF
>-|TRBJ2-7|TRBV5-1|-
TGCGCCAGCAGCCGGCGAGGCAGGGAAGACGAGCAGTACTTC
CASSRRGREDEQYF
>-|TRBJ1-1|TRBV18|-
TGTGCCAGCTCACCAAGGTTGGGCAGCGGGAACACTGAAGCTTTCTTT
CASSPRLGSGNTEAFF
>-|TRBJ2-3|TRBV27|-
TGTGCCAGCAGTTTAGAGCGGACCTATAGCACAGATACGCAGTATTTT
CASSLERTYSTDTQYF
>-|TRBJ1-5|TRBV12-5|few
TGTGCTAGTGGATTGAGTGGTGGGGGGCATCAGCCCCAGCATTTT
CASGLSGGGHQPQHF
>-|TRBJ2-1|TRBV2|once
TGTGCCAGCAGTGGATGGGGGCGGGTTGAGCAGTTCTTC
CASSGWGRVEQFF
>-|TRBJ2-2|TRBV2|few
TGTGCCAGCAAACGCTCCTTGAACACCGGGGAGCTGTTTTTT
CASKRSLNTGELFF
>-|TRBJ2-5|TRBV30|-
TGTGCCTGGAGAGGGCAGGGAGGGGGTGTGACCCAGTACTTC
CAWRGQGGGVTQYF
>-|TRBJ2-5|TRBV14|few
TGTGCCAGCAGCCAAGAGTTTGGAGTGGGAGAGACCCAGTACTTC
CASSQEFGVGETQYF
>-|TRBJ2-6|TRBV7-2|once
TGTGCCAGCAGCCTCGGAACCTCTGGGGCCAACGTCCTGACTTTC
CASSLGTSGANVLTF
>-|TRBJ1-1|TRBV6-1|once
TGTGCCAGCAGTGAAGCTTCCGGGACACAGAATTCAGAAGCTTTCTTT
CASSEASGTQNSEAFF
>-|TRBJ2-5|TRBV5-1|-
TGCGCCAGCATGGCGGAGCGGGAGACCCAGTACTTC
CASMAERETQYF
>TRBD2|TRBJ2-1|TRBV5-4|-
TGTGCCAGCAGCTCCCGGACTAGCGGGAGGGATGAGCAGTTCTTC
CASSSRTSGRDEQFF